The present TCR beta chain was sequenced within a study of beta chain features in type 1 diabetes. The CDR3 has 13 amino acids. V dropped 2 bases and J dropped 4 bases, with 7 bases sitting between them. The germline CDR1 and CDR2 sequences are SSHAT and FNYEAQ (reference sequence). About 100 mL of blood, on average, came from one heparinised draw per donor. The authors reverse transcribed all of the isolated RNA, so sequencing captured expressed TCRB transcripts. Here immunoSEQ multiplex PCR was the method, and the copy in TCRdb shows in-frame clones only, minus some. The sample carries about 320,000 clones, around 13% recorded once.

What was sequenced was central memory CD4+ T cells from blood. The chain links TRBV7-7 to TRBJ2-3; no reliable D call. The TCR was taken from a man aged 25 to 45 in good health. The CDR3 DNA reads TGTGCCAGCAGCTTAACTGGCCCAGATACGCAGTATTTT. Protein: CASSLTGPDTQYF.